What follows is one TCR beta chain and its context. Between the trimmed V and J ends, which lost 5 bases and 1 base, there was a span of 12 bases. The germline V gene has CDR1 MNHNY and CDR2 SVGAGI (reference sequence). The length of the CDR3 is 15 residues. These data originate in a study of tumor-infiltrating lymphocytes in localized non-small cell lung cancer. Profiled with immunoSEQ multiplex PCR; TCRdb holds only in-frame clones, not every one. The profile shows roughly 30,000 clones, 80% to 90% of them singletons. This rearrangement joins TRBV6-6 to TRBJ2-1; perhaps TRBD1 as D (5 bases). Source material: lung tumor tissue. This sequence originates from a human donor with non-small cell lung cancer. The CDR3 bases are TGTGCCAGCAGTCACGGTGACAGTTCCTACAATGAGCAGTTCTTC. Protein: CASSHGDSSYNEQFF.